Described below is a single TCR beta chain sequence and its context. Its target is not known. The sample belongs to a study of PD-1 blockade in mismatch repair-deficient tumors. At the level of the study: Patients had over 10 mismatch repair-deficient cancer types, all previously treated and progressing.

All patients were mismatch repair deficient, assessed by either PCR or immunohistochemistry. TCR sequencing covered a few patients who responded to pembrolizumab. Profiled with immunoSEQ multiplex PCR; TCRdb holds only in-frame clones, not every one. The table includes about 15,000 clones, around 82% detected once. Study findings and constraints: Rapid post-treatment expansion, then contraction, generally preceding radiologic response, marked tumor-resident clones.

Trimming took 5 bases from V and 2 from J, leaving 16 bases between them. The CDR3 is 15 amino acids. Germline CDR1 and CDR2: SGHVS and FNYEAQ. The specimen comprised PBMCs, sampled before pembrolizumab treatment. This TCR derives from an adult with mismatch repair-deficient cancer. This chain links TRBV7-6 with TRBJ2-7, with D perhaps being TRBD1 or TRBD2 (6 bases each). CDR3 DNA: TGTGCCAGCAGCGTAGGGGGAGGCTGGGCCTACGAGCAGTACTTC. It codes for CASSVGGGWAYEQYF.